This TCR beta chain originates from a study of regulatory T cells in long-lasting Graves disease. The TCR beta library used iRepertoire HTBI primers with Arm-PCR amplification of CDR3. TCRdb called the multiplex PCR reads again in MiXCR, with one record for every CDR3 protein. The sample gives hundreds of thousands of distinct CDR3 sequences, over 15% of which show up once; about 32% is in the top ten. Study outcomes and limitations: TCR diversity was lower in persistent Graves' patients (versus newly diagnosed ones).

Time point defined: newly diagnosed GD, antithyroid drugs for less than 3 months. Researchers made the TCR library from RNA that was extracted from PBMCs. This CDR3 has 12 residues. Germline V lookup: CDR1 SQVTM, CDR2 ANQGSEA. V dropped 6 bases and J dropped 4 bases, with 12 bases sitting between them. This clonotype was detected many times. As yet, its antigen is unknown. This sample also appeared in a second study, on T cells in Graves' hyperthyroidism and ophthalmopathy.

The genes are TRBV29-1 and TRBJ1-2; D is undetermined. The receptor was isolated from a middle-aged man with Graves disease. The input for sequencing was peripheral blood mononuclear cells (PBMCs), taken at new diagnosis, from a patient treated with antithyroid drugs. CDR3 bases: TGCAGCGTCGAACTCCGTTCCTATGGCTACACCTTC. This translates into CSVELRSYGYTF.